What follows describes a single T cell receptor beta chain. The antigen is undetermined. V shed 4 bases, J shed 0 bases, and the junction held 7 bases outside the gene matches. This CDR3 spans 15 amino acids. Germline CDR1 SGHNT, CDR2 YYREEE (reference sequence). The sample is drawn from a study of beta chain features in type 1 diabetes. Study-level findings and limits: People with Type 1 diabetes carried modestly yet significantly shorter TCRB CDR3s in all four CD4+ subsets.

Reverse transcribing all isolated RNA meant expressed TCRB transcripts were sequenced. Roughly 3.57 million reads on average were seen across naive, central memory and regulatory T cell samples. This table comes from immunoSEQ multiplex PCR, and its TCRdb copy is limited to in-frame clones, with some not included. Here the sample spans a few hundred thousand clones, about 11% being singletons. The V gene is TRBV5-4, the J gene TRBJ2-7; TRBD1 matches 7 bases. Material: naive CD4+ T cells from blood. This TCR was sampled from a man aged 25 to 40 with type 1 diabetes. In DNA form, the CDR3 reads TGTGCCAGCAGCGGGAAGACAGGGAGCTCCTACGAGCAGTACTTC. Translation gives CASSGKTGSSYEQYF. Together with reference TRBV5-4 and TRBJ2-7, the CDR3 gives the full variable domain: ETGVTQSPTHLIKTRGQQVTLRCSSQSGHNTVSWYQQALGQGPQFIFQYYREEENGRGNFPPRFSGLQFPNYSSELNVNALELDDSALYLCASSGKTGSSYEQYFGPGTRLTVT.